The entry that follows covers one T cell receptor beta chain sequence. These data come from a study of blood T cell repertoires in COVID-19. Turning to the study itself: Sites in the United States, Italy and Spain provided acute and convalescent COVID-19 samples. PBMCs, B-cell-depleted T cells, or T cells provided the cDNA or gDNA that made up the material.

The CDR3 runs to 15 residues. Germline-derived CDR1 and CDR2 are MNHEY and SVGAGI. Germline trimming cut 4 bases from V and 7 bases from J; bases unmatched to any gene: 9. The Seattle patients, enrolled during active infection, were followed longitudinally. TCRdb keeps only in-frame clones here, not all; method: immunoSEQ multiplex PCR. The table records around 210,000 clones, roughly 85% of them present only once. The sequenced material came from peripheral blood. This receptor was obtained from a man aged 50-60 years with COVID-19, enrolled during active disease. The chain joins TRBV6-5 to TRBJ2-5, with 10 bases that match TRBD1. DNA for the CDR3: TGTGCCAGCAGTTCACCGGGACAGGGGAGCGGGACCCAGTACTTC. Its protein product is CASSSPGQGSGTQYF.